One T cell receptor (beta chain) is described in this entry. These data come from a study of shared clonotypes between healthy human individuals. Clones were sequenced by immunoSEQ multiplex PCR, and TCRdb holds only the in-frame ones, with some missing. The profile shows roughly 590,000 clones, about 95% of them singletons. CD45RO-negative, CCR7-selected cells formed the naive CD8 fraction, which excluded terminally differentiated effector memory CD45RA+ cells. The CDR3 loop spans 15 amino acids. V was cut by 0 bases and J by 3 bases, with 14 bases left in between. Germline V gene sequence: CDR1 SQVTM, CDR2 ANQGSEA.

The sequence came from a woman aged 25 to 39 in good health. The V and J genes are TRBV29-1 and TRBJ1-2; maybe TRBD1 (5 bases). What was sequenced was naive CD8+ T cells sorted from blood. CDR3 protein: CSVEEWRGSDYGYTF. The DNA for the CDR3 is TGCAGCGTTGAAGAATGGAGGGGTTCGGACTATGGCTACACCTTC.